The present TCR beta chain was sequenced within a study of shared clonotypes between healthy human individuals. Naive CD8 isolation took CD45RO-negative cells positively selected for CCR7 and excluded terminally differentiated effector memory CD45RA+ cells. Germline CDR1 SEHNR, CDR2 FQNEAQ (reference sequence). CDR3 length equals 15 residues. J gave up 7 bases and V 4 bases, and 9 bases lay outside the gene matches. TCRdb's table, derived via immunoSEQ multiplex PCR, lists solely in-frame clones and lacks some. The sample carries 630,000 or so clones, about 98% recorded once. Sequenced sample: naive CD8+ T cells sorted from blood. The rearrangement joins TRBV7-9 to TRBJ2-1; TRBD2 matches at 8 bases. The receptor's source is a man aged 30-40 years in good health. CDR3 sequence: CASSSQLAGPNEQFF. In DNA form, the CDR3 reads TGTGCCAGCAGCTCTCAGCTAGCGGGTCCGAATGAGCAGTTCTTC. Full variable domain (outside the CDR3, taken from reference TRBV7-9 and TRBJ2-1): DTGVSQNPRHKITKRGQNVTFRCDPISEHNRLYWYRQTLGQGPEFLTYFQNEAQLEKSRLLSDRFSAERPKGSFSTLEIQRTEQGDSAMYLCASSSQLAGPNEQFFGPGTRLTVL.